The 31 T cell receptor beta chains below all came from one sample that was sequenced in a study of T cell repertoires in cytomegalovirus infection. MiXCR, run by TCRdb on the reads, gives a single entry per CDR3 protein. The sample has 450,000 to 650,000 distinct CDR3 sequences; about 39% are singletons. The antigens for these receptors are not known. This material consisted of cultured PBMCs, taken from culture after CMV antigen stimulation. The receptors come from a human donor in good health (CMV status not recorded). Some clones in this sample may be carry-over from other donors' samples.

This clonotype was detected a few times. The chain joins TRBV7-2 to TRBJ1-1; 7 bases are shared with TRBD1. The CDR3 runs to 17 residues. CDR1 SGHTA and CDR2 FQGNSA come from the germline V gene. After removal of 4 bases from V and 5 bases from J, the junction contained 16 bases not matched to a gene. CDR3 region: CASSSAPGRAGGTEAFF. DNA of the CDR3: TGTGCCAGCAGCTCCGCGCCGGGCAGGGCAGGGGGGACTGAAGCTTTCTTT.

This clonotype has a handful of counts. The V and J genes are TRBV7-2 and TRBJ2-5; TRBD2 agrees at 8 bases. The V gene's germline CDR1 is SGHTA and CDR2 FQGNSA. Germline trimming cut 5 bases from V and 4 bases from J; bases unmatched to any gene: 12. The CDR3 covers 16 residues. Here the CDR3 reads CASSLGGRFVRETQYF. The CDR3 DNA sequence: TGTGCCAGCAGCCTTGGCGGGAGGTTTGTCAGAGAGACCCAGTACTTC.

This clonotype was observed a handful of times. The chain employs TRBV11-2 and TRBJ2-7, with TRBD1 matching over 9 bases. The CDR3 covers 16 residues. Germline V gene lookup returns CDR1 SGHAT and CDR2 FQNNGV. After removal of 5 bases from V and 3 bases from J, the junction contained 11 bases not matched to a gene. The CDR3 spells CASSPLRRTGDYEQYF. The CDR3 nucleotides are TGTGCCAGCAGCCCTCTCCGTAGGACAGGGGACTACGAGCAGTACTTC.

This clonotype appeared a few times. The genes are TRBV7-2 and TRBJ1-5; D not certain. The CDR3 has 15 residues. V dropped 5 bases and J dropped 0 bases, with 11 bases sitting between them. The germline CDR1 and CDR2 sequences are SGHTA and FQGNSA. As DNA, the CDR3 is TGTGCCAGCAGCCCGTCGAGCAATAGCAATCAGCCCCAGCATTTT. Translation: CASSPSSNSNQPQHF. Variable domain in full (rest from reference TRBV7-2 and TRBJ1-5): GAGVSQSPSNKVTEKGKDVELRCDPISGHTALYWYRQSLGQGLEFLIYFQGNSAPDKSGLPSDRFSAERTGGSVSTLTIQRTQQEDSAVYLCASSPSSNSNQPQHFGDGTRLSIL.

V and J are TRBV7-8 and TRBJ2-6; 12 nucleotides align to TRBD1. The CDR3 runs to 18 residues. CDR1 is SGHVS, CDR2 FQNEAQ, per germline. Unmatched junction bases numbered 3, after V lost 1 base and J lost 2 bases. CDR3 amino acids: CASSLVGQGATGANVLTF. The CDR3, as DNA: TGTGCCAGCAGCTTAGTGGGACAGGGGGCTACTGGGGCCAACGTCCTGACTTTC.

V is TRBV19 and J is TRBJ2-7; D ambiguous. The CDR3 runs 16 residues. Trimming shortened V by 9 bases and J by 2 bases, and 23 bases separated the two germline ends. Germline V gene data show CDR1 as LNHDA and CDR2 as SQIVND (reference sequence). The CDR3 spells CARSKAVVGPTYEQYF. CDR3 sequence (DNA): TGTGCCAGGAGCAAGGCGGTGGTAGGGCCTACCTACGAGCAGTACTTC.

Points on this clonotype: Its ends do not fully match the called genes, so a read error is possible. The rearrangement joins TRBV12-5 to TRBJ2-2, with 11 bases fitting TRBD2. The length of the CDR3 is 21 residues. Germline CDR1 and CDR2: LGHNT and FRNRAP. CDR3 in amino acids: CASGLVRYGVGLAGGTGELFF. CDR3 in DNA: TGTGCCAGTGGTTTGGTACGGTACGGTGTCGGGCTAGCGGGAGGCACCGGGGAGCTGTTTTTT.

This clonotype was counted between two and nine times. The rearrangement links TRBV7-6 to TRBJ1-1; D might be TRBD1 (5 bases). V lost 8 bases, J lost 3 bases, and 13 bases lay in between. Germline assignment: CDR1 SGHVS and CDR2 FNYEAQ. This CDR3 has 13 amino acids. The CDR3 sequence: CASVGGKDTEAFF. The CDR3 DNA is TGTGCCAGCGTGGGGGGGAAGGACACTGAAGCTTTCTTT.

This clonotype was found a few times. This rearrangement joins TRBV7-9 to TRBJ1-1; D unclear. This CDR3 region has 12 residues. Germline CDR1 is SEHNR and CDR2 is FQNEAQ (reference sequence). V lost 5 bases to trimming and J lost 7 bases, with 11 bases between them. The CDR3 is CASSRDSLEAFF. DNA for the CDR3: TGTGCCAGCAGCCGCGACTCGCTTGAAGCTTTCTTT.

V usage is TRBV12-3 or TRBV12-4 and J usage is TRBJ1-5; no clear D. The CDR3 runs to 15 residues. Trimming stripped 6 bases from V and 0 bases from J, with 12 bases between. CDR3 region: CASSTGKYSNQPQHF. The CDR3 DNA sequence: TGTGCCAGCAGCACCGGGAAGTATAGCAATCAGCCCCAGCATTTT.

This clonotype was found a few times. One junction end does not reproduce the germline sequence, and a read error may be involved. CDR3 nucleotides: TGTGCCAGCACCTTAGGTCCTTACAATGAGCAGTTCTTC. The encoded protein is CASTLGPYNEQFF. The rearrangement uses TRBV11-1 and TRBJ2-1; D gene ambiguous. The germline V gene has CDR1 SGHAT and CDR2 FQDESV (reference sequence). CDR3 length: 13 residues.

This clonotype was observed a single time. V is TRBV5-6 and J is TRBJ2-5; 7 nucleotides line up with TRBD2. The CDR3 has 15 residues. Germline values: CDR1 SGHDT, CDR2 YYEEEE. V trimming: 2 bases; J trimming: 1 base; junction bases outside the gene matches: 5. The CDR3: CASSLGRGTQETQYF. In nucleotides, the CDR3 is TGTGCCAGCAGCTTAGGGCGGGGGACCCAAGAGACCCAGTACTTC.

This clonotype was recorded a few times. CDR3 in amino acids: CASRISANYGYTF. DNA of the CDR3: TGTGCCAGCAGGATTTCGGCGAACTATGGCTACACCTTC. The V gene is TRBV28, the J gene TRBJ1-2, with no clear D. The V gene's germline CDR1 is MDHEN and CDR2 SYDVKM. CDR3 length: 13 residues. The V end was cut by 6 bases, the J end by 2 bases, with 10 bases between.

The CDR3 loop reads CASSSPLRDEQFF. CDR3 DNA: TGTGCCAGCTCCTCTCCTCTCAGGGATGAGCAGTTCTTC. The chain combines TRBV6-5 with TRBJ2-1; D is possibly TRBD1 (5 bases). This CDR3 is 13 amino acids long. V lost 8 bases and J lost 8, with 16 bases in between. Germline V gene lookup returns CDR1 MNHEY and CDR2 SVGAGI.

This sequence joins TRBV7-2 and TRBJ2-3; no definite D call. Germline CDR1 SGHTA, CDR2 FQGNSA. Trimming removed 2 bases from V and 0 bases from J, with 9 bases in between. The CDR3 contains 15 residues. The CDR3, as DNA: TGTGCCAGCAGCTTACAAGTCTCTAGCACAGATACGCAGTATTTT. This gives the protein CASSLQVSSTDTQYF.

This clonotype was counted at least ten times. V and J are TRBV7-2 and TRBJ1-1, with 9 nucleotides matching TRBD1. The CDR3 has 13 residues. Germline CDR1 SGHTA, CDR2 FQGNSA. V dropped 4 bases and J dropped 12; count of bases not matched to a gene: 9. CDR3 nucleotides: TGTGCCAGCAGCTATCGGGACAGGGTGGGAACTTTCTTT. Translated: CASSYRDRVGTFF.

CDR3 nucleotides: TGTGCCAGCTCATTACCCTCCCTAGGCTACACCTTC. Translating gives CASSLPSLGYTF. The rearrangement links TRBV18 to TRBJ1-2; D unclear. The CDR3 extends over 12 amino acids. Germline V gene data show CDR1 as KGHSH and CDR2 as LQKENI. The V end lost 5 bases, the J end lost 8 bases, and 12 bases lay between the germline ends.

This clonotype has just a few counts. The rearrangement uses TRBV2 and TRBJ2-5, with TRBD1 matching 7 bases. V lost 0 bases, J lost 9 bases, and 13 bases stayed unmatched. The length of the CDR3 is 16 residues. Per the germline V gene, CDR1 is SNHLY and CDR2 is FYNNEI. CDR3 residues: CASSEAGTAYEVAQYF. CDR3 bases: TGTGCCAGCAGTGAAGCGGGGACAGCCTACGAGGTGGCCCAGTACTTC. Combining the CDR3 with reference TRBV2 and TRBJ2-5 gives the whole variable domain EPEVTQTPSHQVTQMGQEVILRCVPISNHLYFYWYRQILGQKVEFLVSFYNNEISEKSEIFDDQFSVERPDGSNFTLKIRSTKLEDSAMYFCASSEAGTAYEVAQYFGPGTRLLVL.

CDR3 in DNA: TGTGCCAGTAGTATCGTGGCGGGAGAGCTTGTGGAGCAGTACTTC. Amino acids: CASSIVAGELVEQYF. The chain has TRBV19 and TRBJ2-7; TRBD2 matches at 7 bases. V lost 3 bases, J lost 7 bases, and 12 bases stayed unmatched. Germline CDR1 LNHDA, CDR2 SQIVND (reference sequence). There are 15 residues in the CDR3.

J is TRBJ2-1 and V is TRBV4-3; no clear D. V was trimmed by 6 bases and J by 8 bases, leaving 20 bases between them. This CDR3 has 15 residues. From germline, CDR1 is LGHNA and CDR2 YSLEER. CDR3 sequence reads: CASSPTPGRFDEQFF. CDR3 coding DNA: TGCGCCAGCAGTCCTACCCCGGGTCGTTTCGATGAGCAGTTCTTC.

In this sample, this clonotype turned up a few times. The chain uses TRBV27 and TRBJ2-3; maybe TRBD2 (6 bases). Deletions cut 8 bases from V and 2 bases from J, with 17 bases between. Per germline, CDR1 MNHEY and CDR2 SMNVEV (reference sequence). The CDR3 consists of 15 residues. CDR3 sequence reads: CASGGSSRPTDTQYF. CDR3 DNA sequence: TGTGCCAGCGGGGGGAGCTCCCGACCCACAGATACGCAGTATTTT.

The chain combines TRBV7-2 with TRBJ2-7; D is possibly TRBD2 (6 bases). There are 14 residues in the CDR3. V lost 8 bases and J lost 3, with 17 bases in between. The germline V gene encodes CDR1 SGHTA and CDR2 FQGNSA. CDR3 coding DNA: TGTGCCAGCGGACGGCGGGGTAGCGGCTACGAGCAGTACTTC. It yields the protein CASGRRGSGYEQYF.

This clonotype was detected ten times or more. V is TRBV7-2 and J is TRBJ2-3; D not resolved. Germline-derived CDR1 and CDR2 are SGHTA and FQGNSA. The CDR3 is 14 amino acids. The germline V and J ends were trimmed by 1 base and 3 bases, with 8 bases remaining between them. CDR3 in DNA: TGTGCCAGCAGCTTAGGGCCCGCTACAGATACGCAGTATTTT. Protein: CASSLGPATDTQYF.

The CDR3 here is CASSLAWAVEAFF. The CDR3 coding sequence is TGTGCCAGCAGCTTAGCGTGGGCGGTCGAAGCTTTCTTT. This chain links TRBV7-9 with TRBJ1-1; D gene ambiguous. The germline V gene has CDR1 SEHNR and CDR2 FQNEAQ (reference sequence). The length of the CDR3 is 13 residues. V was pared by 0 bases and J by 8 bases, with 10 bases between.

The chain employs TRBV7-9 and TRBJ2-7, with 7 bases identical to TRBD2. V was clipped by 4 bases and J by 5 bases; unmatched bases: 11. The CDR3 covers 15 residues. The V gene's germline CDR1 is SEHNR and CDR2 FQNEAQ (reference sequence). CDR3 residues: CASSSTGGSGNEQYF. Here the CDR3 DNA reads TGTGCCAGCAGCTCCACCGGGGGGTCGGGTAACGAGCAGTACTTC.

This clonotype was detected once. The chain is built from TRBV19 and TRBJ2-1, with 9 nucleotides matching TRBD2. Germline loops: CDR1 LNHDA, CDR2 SQIVND (reference sequence). The ends lost 5 bases at V and 13 bases at J; junction bases unmatched: 6. The CDR3 runs 12 residues. DNA of the CDR3: TGTGCCAGTAGTGATAGCGGGGGCCAACAGTTCTTC. It is translated as CASSDSGGQQFF.

The gene calls are TRBV6-5 and TRBJ1-1, with a tentative D call TRBD1 (5 bases). Germline V CDR1 and CDR2: MNHEY, SVGAGI. V was trimmed by 5 bases and J by 8 bases, leaving 18 bases between them. There are 14 residues in the CDR3. CDR3 DNA: TGTGCCAGCAGTAGAGGGACGGAGTCCGCGGAAGCTTTCTTT. It is translated as CASSRGTESAEAFF.

In this sample, this clonotype turned up a few times. This rearrangement joins TRBV11-2 to TRBJ2-5; weak D call: TRBD2 (5 bases). The CDR3 is 14 amino acids. Trimming took 1 base from V and 5 from J, leaving 11 bases between them. The germline gives CDR1 SGHAT, CDR2 FQNNGV. The CDR3 DNA is TGTGCCAGCAGCTTAGGGTCACTAGTCGAGACCCAGTACTTC. Amino acid sequence: CASSLGSLVETQYF.

J is TRBJ2-7 and V is TRBV6-1; 7 positions match TRBD1. V shed 2 bases, J shed 7 bases, and the junction held 2 bases outside the gene matches. The germline V gene encodes CDR1 MNHNS and CDR2 SASEGT. This CDR3 spans 12 amino acids. The CDR3 DNA follows: TGTGCCAGCAGTGAACAGGGGGATGAGCAGTACTTC. It yields the protein CASSEQGDEQYF.

The rearrangement uses TRBV6-2 or TRBV6-3 and TRBJ1-4; D perhaps matches TRBD1 (5 bases). Germline CDR1 and CDR2: MNHEY and SVGEGT. V was cut by 2 bases and J by 10 bases, with 20 bases left in between. The CDR3 contains 16 residues. CDR3 bases: TGTGCCAGCAGTTACCCGCCCCAGCGGGGGATGGGAAAACTGTTTTTT. Translated, it gives CASSYPPQRGMGKLFF.

The V gene is TRBV7-9, the J gene TRBJ2-5; 8 nucleotides match TRBD2. This CDR3 has 16 amino acids. Germline loops: CDR1 SEHNR, CDR2 FQNEAQ (reference sequence). With V trimmed by 3 bases and J by 5 bases, 11 bases remained unmatched. This CDR3 is CASSLAGGVPGETQYF. DNA of the CDR3: TGTGCCAGCAGCTTGGCGGGAGGCGTGCCTGGGGAGACCCAGTACTTC.